This TCR beta chain stems from a study of shared clonotypes between healthy human individuals (dated by TCRdb to 2018 to 2021). Looking at the study overall: The cohort comprised two women and a few men aged 18 to 49 years. To estimate repertoire size and how much clonotype sharing occurs between individuals, the study deeply sequenced the blood TCR repertoires of a handful of healthy adults. To increase sequencing depth and limit assay-specific biases, TCR repertoire library preparation and sequencing were carried out by different laboratories using diverse techniques. Between about 0.94 and 8.9 billion PBMCs per donor were obtained by leukapheresis. Findings and caveats that apply to the study as a whole: Because the study included only a small number of donors, the genetic and exposure-history diversity represented was limited. Pairwise subsampling indicated that sequencing depth was expected to affect the degree of clonotype sharing among donors. Sampling was limited to blood, and TCR repertoires in tissue likely differ from TCR repertoires in blood.

The CDR3 sequence holds 15 residues, the cysteine and phenylalanine included. The CDR3 DNA has 45 bases and is translated from base 1. In the germline V gene (reference sequence), CDR1 corresponds to MNHNY and CDR2 to SVGAGI. Trimming removed 7 bases from V and 1 base from J; the gene matches leave 5 bases unexplained. In regard to this clone: What antigen it recognizes has not been identified. The record has no base qualities; no much larger clone is one base away.

TCR CDR3 regions were amplified from genomic DNA by multiplex PCR using the deep immunoSEQ assay. For each cell subset, the extracted genomic DNA was distributed evenly across all wells of several immunoSEQ 96-well plates, and each plate served as one replicate. Each replicate PCR for unsorted PBMC received approximately 300 ng genomic DNA, equal to about 30,000 T cell genomes. Ten immunoSEQ deep assay plates were used to sequence the unsorted PBMC genomic DNA. Purified libraries were quantified with a Qubit 3.0 fluorometer, sized on a Bioanalyzer 2100, and re-quantified with the KAPA Library Quantification kit. A separate single-read 150-cycle Illumina NextSeq 550 flow cell was used to sequence each immunoSEQ 96-well plate. The authors' pipeline ran thus. The immunoSEQ output contained only junctional sequences without quality scores, so filtering could not match that applied to full-length reads. Sequences were annotated with PyIR, a Python wrapper for IgBLAST v1.9, using IMGT germline references to assign V/J genes and CDR3. Any read was removed if the V/J assignment was weak (E-value above 1e-6), the CDR3 was missing, or the read contained stop codons, out-of-frame junctions, or ambiguous translated residues. V3J clonotypes were defined by identical inferred V gene, J gene, and CDR3 amino acid sequence. Percentage overlap between repertoires was computed as shared unique clonotypes divided by the size of the smaller repertoire. Richness of each repertoire was evaluated using RTK rarefaction, the Chao1 estimator, and Recon v2.1 estimates of unobserved clonotypes. TCRdb re-hosts the immuneACCESS table, in-frame sequences only. Its copies lack some clones; in the studies checked, an unresolved V gene accounts for under half of them, and the cause for the rest is not known. That table furnishes V, J and clone size, whereas the DNA furnished D and trimming. The sample includes 400,000 to 500,000 clones, with around 80% observed a single time. The leading ten clones occupy 13% of the sample.

The donors were healthy, HIV-negative adults who had no recently reported acute infections or vaccinations. All donors were Caucasian adults living in Nashville, Tennessee, USA. In the unsorted samples, 87 million or so PBMCs were counted, and genomic DNA was extracted using the QIAamp DNA Blood Mini kit. After blood collection by leukapheresis, PBMCs were isolated using Ficoll-Histopaque density gradient centrifugation and then cryopreserved in the vapor phase of liquid nitrogen. In this chain, TRBV6-6 is recombined with TRBJ2-1, with 9 central nucleotides matching TRBD2. Sequenced input: PBMCs. This clonotype was sampled from a woman aged 40 to 50 in good health. Some clones in this sample may be carry-over from other donors' samples. The CDR3 here reads CASTLAGVSYNEQFF. The nucleotide sequence reads TGTGCCAGCACTTTAGCGGGAGTGTCCTACAATGAGCAGTTCTTC.